This T cell receptor (beta chain) was sequenced for a study of human T cells and chemical hapten exposure. This CDR3 contains 13 residues. The germline V and J ends were trimmed by 7 bases and 2 bases, with 12 bases remaining between them. CDR1 SGHAT and CDR2 FQNNGV come from the germline V gene. Regarding time point: patch test 3, about 24 weeks after DPC sensitization. Treatment defined: therapeutic diphenylcyclopropenone sensitization with weekly scalp DPC. The study used a library that attached unique molecular identifiers to individual cDNA molecules. In TCRdb, the RACE reads were re-called with MiXCR into one record per CDR3 protein. In the table there are approximately 160,000 distinct CDR3 sequences, roughly 25% of which are singletons.

The sequences come from whole blood, collected in connection with sensitization to the hapten diphenylcyclopropenone (DPC). The chain joins TRBV11-2 to TRBJ2-7, with D possibly called TRBD1 or TRBD2 (5 bases each). The TCR originated in a woman between 18 and 30 years old with alopecia areata. Some clones in this sample may be carry-over from other donors' samples. The CDR3 DNA reads TGTGCCAGCACCCTACCGGGACCCTACGAGCAGTACTTC. Translated, it gives CASTLPGPYEQYF.